The subject of this entry is one TCR beta chain. Data came from immunoSEQ multiplex PCR; TCRdb stores just in-frame clones and leaves some out. The table includes some 700,000 clones, 88% detected once. The data derive from a study of shared T cell receptors in the human thymus. The CDR3 is 14 amino acids. Germline CDR1 LNHNV, CDR2 YYDKDF (reference sequence). V lost 8 bases to trimming and J lost 7 bases; unmatched junction nucleotides: 8. This same sample was also part of a study on human thymus T cells.

The chain has TRBV15 and TRBJ2-1, with 10 bases lining up with TRBD2. This clonotype was sampled from a boy in the first two years of life with a congenital heart defect. The sample was thymocytes. In DNA, the CDR3 is TGTGCCACCGCAACACCTAGCGGGAGAAATGAGCAGTTCTTC. Its protein product is CATATPSGRNEQFF.